This T cell receptor (beta chain) was captured by sequencing in a study of graft-versus-host responses after intestinal transplantation. The wider study: After anti-thymocyte globulin induction, recipients took tacrolimus and steroids for around 3 years.

Trimming shortened V by 5 bases and J by 0 bases, and 10 bases separated the two germline ends. Germline assignment: CDR1 MDHEN and CDR2 SYDVKM. The CDR3 spans 14 residues. As regards this clone: Its antigen is not known.

Profiled with immunoSEQ multiplex PCR; TCRdb holds only in-frame clones, not every one. This table holds about 120,000 clones, 75% to 95% found once. This chain links TRBV28 with TRBJ1-1, with a possible D match to TRBD1 (5 bases). This receptor was obtained from a human donor who received an intestinal transplant. The sample consisted of unstimulated CD4+ T cells sorted from spleen or lymph node cells, taken before intestinal transplant. This chain's CDR3 is CASSRGDLNTEAFF. CDR3 DNA sequence: TGTGCCAGCAGTCGGGGGGACCTGAACACTGAAGCTTTCTTT.